Listed below are T cell receptor delta chains from one sample, sequenced in a study of gamma-delta chains in newborns, infants, children. TCRdb processed the reads again with the CATT caller. The data show 3,500 to 5,000 delta-chain clones, with 6.2% seen just once and about 17% held by the top ten. Sequences were obtained from blood. All receptors come from a child who was a newborn, infant or young child, either healthy, febrile or measles-vaccinated (not recorded which). Each CDR3 is given with its conserved first and last residue. The D gene is left open where the match is weak. Size is stated for part of the rows, as once, few or many counts, or as a class when the clone is expanded.

D: .
size: .
J: TRDJ3
V: TRDV2
CDR3: CACDSYPSSWDTRQMFF
DNA: TGTGCCTGTGACTCCTACCCCAGCTCCTGGGACACCCGACAGATGTTTTTC

D: TRDD3
size: .
J: TRDJ3
V: TRDV2
CDR3: CACDTGGYRSWDTRQMFF
DNA: TGTGCCTGTGACACTGGGGGATATAGGTCCTGGGACACCCGACAGATGTTTTTC

D: TRDD3
size: few
J: TRDJ3
V: TRDV2
CDR3: CACDTTAYWGILGSWDTRQMFF
DNA: TGTGCCTGTGACACAACGGCGTACTGGGGGATCCTCGGCTCCTGGGACACCCGACAGATGTTTTTC

D: TRDD3
size: medium-sized
J: TRDJ1
V: TRDV2
CDR3: CACDTGDTTDKLIF
DNA: TGTGCCTGTGACACTGGGGATACCACCGATAAACTCATCTTT

D: TRDD3
size: .
J: TRDJ1
V: TRAV29/DV5
CDR3: CAASASLGDTDKLIF
DNA: TGTGCAGCAAGCGCGAGCCTGGGGGACACCGATAAACTCATCTTT

D: .
size: .
J: TRDJ2
V: TRAV29/DV5
CDR3: CAASAGYALTAQLFF
DNA: TGTGCAGCAAGCGCGGGTTATGCTTTGACAGCACAACTCTTCTTT

D: TRDD3
size: medium-sized
J: TRDJ2
V: TRDV2
CDR3: CACDTVLGGPLTAQLFF
DNA: TGTGCCTGTGACACCGTACTGGGGGGGCCTTTGACAGCACAACTCTTCTTT

D: TRDD3
size: few
J: TRDJ3
V: TRDV2
CDR3: CACDTNWGIRSWDTRQMFF
DNA: TGTGCCTGTGACACCAACTGGGGGATACGCTCCTGGGACACCCGACAGATGTTTTTC

D: TRDD3
size: few
J: TRDJ2
V: TRDV2
CDR3: CACGPLGDTLALTAQLFF
DNA: TGTGCCTGTGGCCCTCTGGGGGATACCTTAGCTTTGACAGCACAACTCTTCTTT

D: TRDD3
size: medium-sized
J: TRDJ3
V: TRDV2
CDR3: CACDLTGGFRSWDTRQMFF
DNA: TGTGCCTGTGACCTTACTGGGGGATTCCGTTCCTGGGACACCCGACAGATGTTTTTC

D: .
size: few
J: TRDJ1
V: TRDV1
CDR3: CALGDPTPWEYTDKLIF
DNA: TGTGCTCTTGGGGATCCTACCCCCTGGGAGTACACCGATAAACTCATCTTT

D: TRDD3
size: few
J: TRDJ3
V: TRDV2
CDR3: CACDTGGYESSWDTRQMFF
DNA: TGTGCCTGTGACACTGGGGGATACGAGAGCTCCTGGGACACCCGACAGATGTTTTTC

D: TRDD3
size: .
J: TRDJ3
V: TRDV2
CDR3: CACDTTGGTWDTRQMFF
DNA: TGTGCCTGTGATACTACTGGGGGAACCTGGGACACCCGACAGATGTTTTTC

D: TRDD3
size: .
J: TRDJ2
V: TRDV3
CDR3: CAFRWSVLGVLTAQLFF
DNA: TGTGCCTTTAGATGGTCCGTACTGGGGGTTTTGACAGCACAACTCTTCTTT

D: .
size: .
J: TRDJ3
V: TRDV2
CDR3: CACDSLLPWDTRQMFF
DNA: TGTGCCTGTGACTCCTTACTCCCCTGGGACACCCGACAGATGTTTTTC

D: TRDD3
size: .
J: TRDJ3
V: TRDV2
CDR3: CACDKYWGPTWDTRQMFF
DNA: TGTGCCTGTGACAAGTACTGGGGGCCAACCTGGGACACCCGACAGATGTTTTTC

D: TRDD3
size: .
J: TRDJ3
V: TRDV2
CDR3: CACDTRYWGNSSWDTRQMFF
DNA: TGTGCCTGTGACACGAGGTACTGGGGGAATAGCTCCTGGGACACCCGACAGATGTTTTTC

D: .
size: .
J: TRDJ1
V: TRDV2
CDR3: CACDILLGDKLIF
DNA: TGTGCCTGTGATATCCTACTGGGGGATAAACTCATCTTT

D: .
size: few
J: TRDJ2
V: TRDV2
CDR3: CACDTLMGPQALTAQLFF
DNA: TGTGCCTGTGACACCTTAATGGGACCCCAAGCTTTGACAGCACAACTCTTCTTT

D: TRDD3
size: few
J: TRDJ3
V: TRDV2
CDR3: CACDTGWGFSWGTRQMFF
DNA: TGTGCCTGTGACACCGGCTGGGGGTTTTCCTGGGGCACCCGACAGATGTTTTTC

D: TRDD3
size: medium-sized
J: TRDJ3
V: TRDV2
CDR3: CACDYTGGPPSSWDTRQMFF
DNA: TGTGCCTGTGACTACACTGGGGGTCCACCTAGCTCCTGGGACACCCGACAGATGTTTTTC

D: .
size: .
J: TRDJ1
V: TRDV3
CDR3: CAFGGYTDKLIF
DNA: TGTGCCTTTGGGGGGTACACCGATAAACTCATCTTT

D: .
size: .
J: TRDJ3
V: TRDV2
CDR3: CACDTVGVGASSWDTRQMFF
DNA: TGTGCCTGTGACACCGTAGGTGTGGGGGCCAGCTCCTGGGACACCCGACAGATGTTTTTC

D: .
size: few
J: TRDJ1
V: TRDV1
CDR3: CALGPPPFRSTDKLIF
DNA: TGTGCTCTTGGGCCCCCCCCTTTCCGTTCGACCGATAAACTCATCTTT

D: .
size: large
J: TRDJ2
V: TRDV2
CDR3: CACDTWGALTAQLFF
DNA: TGTGCCTGTGACACCTGGGGGGCTTTGACAGCACAACTCTTCTTT

D: TRDD3
size: .
J: TRDJ3
V: TRDV2
CDR3: CACDTGNWGMPLSWDTRQMFF
DNA: TGTGCCTGTGACACCGGGAACTGGGGGATGCCTCTCTCCTGGGACACCCGACAGATGTTTTTC

D: TRDD3
size: few
J: TRDJ1
V: TRDV2
CDR3: CACDTLLGDTDKLIF
DNA: TGTGCCTGTGACACCTTACTGGGGGACACCGATAAACTCATCTTT

D: TRDD3
size: medium-sized
J: TRDJ2
V: TRDV2
CDR3: CACDTWGIRAQLFF
DNA: TGTGCCTGTGACACCTGGGGGATACGAGCACAACTCTTCTTT

D: TRDD3
size: .
J: TRDJ2
V: TRDV2
CDR3: CACDSLWGMTTQLFF
DNA: TGTGCCTGTGACAGCTTATGGGGGATGACAACACAACTCTTCTTT